This record concerns one T cell receptor (beta chain) sequence. The antigen remains undetermined. Germline V CDR1 and CDR2: ENHRY, SYGVKD. Trimming left V 0 bases short and J 8 bases short, with 17 bases between. This CDR3 region has 16 residues. The data are from a study of T cell repertoires in cytomegalovirus infection. Study overall: Selected CMV epitopes included recently identified HLA-C-restricted ones as well as well-studied HLA-B-restricted ones. Public TCR beta signatures marked donors with CMV infection and the matching HLA. The study's findings and limits: What dominated the ex vivo response were HLA-C-restricted CMV-specific TCR beta clonotypes. Carriers of CMV and the relevant HLA type were discriminated by public TCR beta frequency.

Each CDR3 protein is one row after TCRdb ran MiXCR on the reads. The sample includes 650,000 to 900,000 distinct CDR3 sequences, around a third seen only once; the top ten take 9.5% to 15%. This chain uses TRBV10-3 with TRBJ2-1; D gene uncertain. This sample comprised cultured CD8+ T cells from PBMCs, obtained from culture after CMV antigen stimulation. The receptor was derived from a human donor in good health (CMV status not recorded). Some clones in this sample may be carry-over from other donors' samples. The CDR3 is CAISESKNTRMDEQFF. The CDR3 nucleotides are TGTGCCATCAGTGAGTCGAAAAATACCCGCATGGATGAGCAGTTCTTC.